One sample yielded the 3 T cell receptor beta chains listed below, sequenced in a study of regulatory T cells in long-lasting Graves disease. The time point was: newly diagnosed GD, antithyroid drugs for less than 3 months. RNA extracted from PBMCs served as the sequencing template. For TCR beta, libraries came from iRepertoire HTBI primers and Arm-PCR of CDR3 regions. In TCRdb, the multiplex PCR reads were re-called with MiXCR into one record per CDR3 protein. The sample holds approximately 400,000 distinct CDR3 sequences, 10% to 15% seen once. These data were likewise used in another study, on T cells in Graves' hyperthyroidism and ophthalmopathy.

The sequenced sample was peripheral blood mononuclear cells (PBMCs), obtained at new diagnosis, from a patient treated with antithyroid drugs. The receptors derive from a woman under 30 with Graves disease.

The chain carries TRBV4-3 and TRBJ2-1, with D uncertain. CDR1 is LGHNA, CDR2 YSLEER, per germline. The germline V and J ends were trimmed by 0 bases and 7 bases, with 10 bases remaining between them. The CDR3 loop spans 14 amino acids. Written as DNA, the CDR3 is TGCGCCAGCAGCCAAGAAGGCCCTAGTAATGAGCAGTTCTTC. The encoded protein is CASSQEGPSNEQFF.

This clonotype was detected only a few times. The J gene is TRBJ1-2, the V gene TRBV9, with 7 positions matching TRBD1. The J segment lost 3 bases and the V segment lost 0 bases, leaving 2 bases of the junction unmatched. The germline V gene has CDR1 SGDLS and CDR2 YYNGEE. The CDR3 has 14 amino acids. The CDR3 bases are TGTGCCAGCAGCGTAGCGGGGACAGACTATGGCTACACCTTC. It encodes CASSVAGTDYGYTF.

This clonotype was counted only a few times. The chain joins TRBV6-1 to TRBJ2-1; 10 nucleotides align to TRBD1. Germline V gene data show CDR1 as MNHNS and CDR2 as SASEGT. V shed 7 bases and J 1 base; nucleotides not matched to a gene: 13. This CDR3 has 18 amino acids. The CDR3 sequence is CASTSDRGKNGSYNEQFF. CDR3 nucleotide sequence: TGTGCCAGCACCTCGGACAGGGGGAAAAACGGGTCCTACAATGAGCAGTTCTTC.